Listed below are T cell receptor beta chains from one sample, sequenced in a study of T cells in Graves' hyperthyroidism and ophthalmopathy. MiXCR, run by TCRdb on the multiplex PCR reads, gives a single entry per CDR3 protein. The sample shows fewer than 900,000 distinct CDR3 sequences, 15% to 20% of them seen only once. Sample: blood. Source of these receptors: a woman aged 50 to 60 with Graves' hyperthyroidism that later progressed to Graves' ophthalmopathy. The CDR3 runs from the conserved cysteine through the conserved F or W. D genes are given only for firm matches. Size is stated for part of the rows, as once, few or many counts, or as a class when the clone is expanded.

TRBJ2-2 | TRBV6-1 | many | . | CASRTYANTGELFF | TGTGCCAGCAGAACTTACGCGAACACCGGGGAGCTGTTTTTT
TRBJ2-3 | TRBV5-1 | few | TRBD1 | CASNTGGSDTQYF | TGCGCCAGCAACACAGGGGGCTCAGATACGCAGTATTTT
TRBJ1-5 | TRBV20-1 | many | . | CSAMGPNQPQHF | TGCAGTGCTATGGGTCCAAATCAGCCCCAGCATTTT
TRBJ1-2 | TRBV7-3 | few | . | CASSFLGGQDGYTF | TGTGCCAGCAGCTTCCTCGGGGGGCAGGATGGCTACACCTTC
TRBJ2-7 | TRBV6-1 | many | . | CASSNPGRGSYEQYF | TGTGCCAGCAGCAATCCAGGGAGGGGGTCCTACGAGCAGTACTTC
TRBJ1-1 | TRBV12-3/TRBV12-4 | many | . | CASSSWLNTEAFF | TGTGCCAGCAGTTCATGGCTGAACACTGAAGCTTTCTTT
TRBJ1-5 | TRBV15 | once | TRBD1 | CATSRGLGQGANQPQHF | TGTGCCACCAGCAGGGGCCTCGGACAGGGGGCTAATCAGCCCCAGCATTTT
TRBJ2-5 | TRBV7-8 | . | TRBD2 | CASSFHVSGGKETQYF | TGTGCCAGCAGCTTCCACGTCAGCGGGGGGAAAGAGACCCAGTACTTC
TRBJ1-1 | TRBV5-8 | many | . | CASSSLLTDYTEAFF | TGTGCCAGCAGCTCCTTGTTGACGGATTACACTGAAGCTTTCTTT
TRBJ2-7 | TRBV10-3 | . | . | CAISERVEDYEQYF | TGTGCCATCAGTGAAAGAGTGGAAGACTACGAGCAGTACTTC
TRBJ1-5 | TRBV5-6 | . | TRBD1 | CASSLAGTGLGNQPQHF | TGTGCCAGCAGCTTGGCCGGGACAGGGCTCGGGAATCAGCCCCAGCATTTT
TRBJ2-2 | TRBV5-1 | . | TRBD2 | CANSLLGGIPNTGELFF | TGCGCCAACAGCTTGCTGGGGGGGATCCCGAACACCGGGGAGCTGTTTTTT
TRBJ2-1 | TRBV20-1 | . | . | CSAPCSGYNEQFF | TGCAGTGCACCGTGTTCGGGGTACAATGAGCAGTTCTTC
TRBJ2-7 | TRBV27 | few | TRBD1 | CASSLVGTVAYEQYF | TGTGCCAGCAGTTTAGTCGGGACAGTGGCCTACGAGCAGTACTTC
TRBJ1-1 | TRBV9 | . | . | CASSVASGSTEAFF | TGTGCCAGCAGCGTAGCGTCGGGTAGCACTGAAGCTTTCTTT
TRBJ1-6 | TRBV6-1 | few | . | CASTSGTFYNSPLHF | TGTGCCAGCACCTCCGGGACATTTTATAATTCACCCCTCCACTTT
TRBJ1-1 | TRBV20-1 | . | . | CSADTDMSTEAFF | TGCAGTGCCGACACAGACATGAGCACTGAAGCTTTCTTT
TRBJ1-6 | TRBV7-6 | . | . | CASSPTGHQSSYNSPLHF | TGTGCCAGCAGCCCGACGGGACACCAGAGCTCCTATAATTCACCCCTCCACTTT
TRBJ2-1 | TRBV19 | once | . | CASSPQGGPDNEQFF | TGTGCCAGTAGTCCTCAAGGGGGTCCGGACAATGAGCAGTTCTTC
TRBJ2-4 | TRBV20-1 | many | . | CSARSQGTDIQYF | TGCAGTGCTAGATCCCAGGGAACGGACATTCAGTACTTC
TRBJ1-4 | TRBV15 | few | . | CATSRGLATNEKLFF | TGTGCCACCAGCAGAGGGTTAGCAACTAATGAAAAACTGTTTTTT
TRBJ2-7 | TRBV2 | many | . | CASNGQQSGEQYF | TGTGCCAGCAATGGGCAGCAATCGGGGGAGCAGTACTTC
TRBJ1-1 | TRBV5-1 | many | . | CASSLGAFQRRHTEAFF | TGCGCCAGCAGCTTGGGTGCCTTCCAGAGACGTCACACTGAAGCTTTCTTT
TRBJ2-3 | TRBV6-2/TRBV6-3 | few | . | CASRRGELTDTQYF | TGTGCCAGCAGGAGGGGGGAGCTCACAGATACGCAGTATTTT
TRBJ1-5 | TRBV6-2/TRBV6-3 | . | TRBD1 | CASRVGTGEKQPQHF | TGTGCCAGCAGGGTCGGGACAGGAGAAAAGCAGCCCCAGCATTTT
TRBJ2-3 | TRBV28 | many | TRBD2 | CASSLWLGTSGGGTDTQYF | TGTGCCAGCAGTTTATGGTTGGGGACTAGCGGGGGCGGCACAGATACGCAGTATTTT
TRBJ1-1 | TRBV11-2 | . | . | CASSPDRWNTEAFF | TGTGCCAGCAGCCCTGATCGGTGGAACACTGAAGCTTTCTTT
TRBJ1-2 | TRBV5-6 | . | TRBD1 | CASSLTGALIYGYTF | TGTGCCAGCAGTCTGACAGGGGCCCTAATCTATGGCTACACCTTC
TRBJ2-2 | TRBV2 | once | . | CASSATGIQNTGELFF | TGTGCCAGCAGTGCAACAGGGATCCAGAACACCGGGGAGCTGTTTTTT
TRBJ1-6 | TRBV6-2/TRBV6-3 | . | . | CASSYARSYNSPLHF | TGTGCCAGCAGTTACGCGCGCTCCTATAATTCACCCCTCCACTTT
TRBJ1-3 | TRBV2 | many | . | CASRGVIAVGNTIYF | TGTGCCAGCAGGGGGGTGATCGCCGTTGGAAACACCATATATTTT
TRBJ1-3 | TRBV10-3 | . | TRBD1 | CASAGQAPSGNTIYF | TGTGCCAGCGCCGGACAGGCCCCCTCTGGAAACACCATATATTTT